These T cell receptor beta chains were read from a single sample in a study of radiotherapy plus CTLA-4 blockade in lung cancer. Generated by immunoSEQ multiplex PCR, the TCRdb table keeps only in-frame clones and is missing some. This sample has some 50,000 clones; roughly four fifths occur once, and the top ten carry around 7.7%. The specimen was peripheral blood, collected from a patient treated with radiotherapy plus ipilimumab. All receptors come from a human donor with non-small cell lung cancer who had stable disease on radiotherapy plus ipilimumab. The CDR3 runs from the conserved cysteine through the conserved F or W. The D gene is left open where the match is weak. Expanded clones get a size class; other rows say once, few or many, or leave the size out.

CASSRRETGELFF	TGTGCCAGCAGCCGGAGGGAAACCGGGGAGCTGTTTTTT	TRBV6-5	TRBJ2-2	13	few	NA
CAITAGVNTEAFF	TGTGCCATCACCGCAGGGGTGAACACTGAAGCTTTCTTT	TRBV10-3	TRBJ1-1	13	once	NA
CASSSGTTYNEQFF	TGCGCCAGCAGCTCTGGGACAACCTACAATGAGCAGTTCTTC	TRBV5-1	TRBJ2-1	14	NA	NA
CASRGRENRDRGDEKLFF	TGTGCCAGTCGGGGGAGGGAAAACCGGGACAGGGGAGACGAAAAACTGTTTTTT	TRBV2	TRBJ1-4	18	few	TRBD1
CASKTGLANYGYTF	TGTGCCAGCAAAACAGGGCTAGCTAACTATGGCTACACCTTC	TRBV28	TRBJ1-2	14	once	NA
CSDLEHGYTF	TGCAGTGACCTAGAACATGGCTACACCTTC	TRBV20-1	TRBJ1-2	10	NA	NA
CASSEFQYTDTQYF	TGTGCCAGCAGTGAGTTCCAGTACACAGATACGCAGTATTTT	TRBV25-1	TRBJ2-3	14	NA	NA
CASSLTGDFFTGANVLTF	TGTGCCAGCAGTTTAACAGGGGACTTCTTTACAGGGGCCAACGTCCTGACTTTC	TRBV27	TRBJ2-6	18	NA	NA
CASSLETGGGYTF	TGTGCCAGCAGCTTAGAGACAGGGGGTGGCTACACCTTC	TRBV7-6	TRBJ1-2	13	NA	TRBD1
CASSERMVDGGYTF	TGTGCCAGCAGTGAACGTATGGTAGACGGCGGCTACACCTTC	TRBV6-4	TRBJ1-2	14	few	NA
CASSLGGYSNQPQHF	TGTGCCAGCAGTCTCGGGGGGTATAGCAATCAGCCCCAGCATTTT	TRBV28	TRBJ1-5	15	few	NA
CASSEATGEEEKLFF	TGTGCCAGCAGTGAAGCGACAGGGGAGGAAGAAAAACTGTTTTTT	TRBV27	TRBJ1-4	15	few	TRBD1
CASSPTQGSYNEQFF	TGTGCCAGCAGTCCCACCCAAGGCTCCTACAATGAGCAGTTCTTC	TRBV28	TRBJ2-1	15	NA	NA
CASSVGRARNEKLFF	TGTGCCAGCTCGGTCGGTAGGGCCCGTAATGAAAAACTGTTTTTT	TRBV7-7	TRBJ1-4	15	NA	NA
CASTYGGGTEAFF	TGTGCCAGCACCTACGGGGGGGGGACTGAAGCTTTCTTT	TRBV6-5	TRBJ1-1	13	NA	NA
CASSPPLGRVFF	TGTGCCAGCAGCCCCCCCCTCGGGAGGGTGTTTTTT	TRBV7-9	TRBJ1-4	12	few	NA
CASSQPGAAETQYF	TGCGCCAGCAGCCAACCGGGGGCAGCTGAGACCCAGTACTTC	TRBV4-1	TRBJ2-5	14	NA	NA
CASSESRVVDYGYTF	TGTGCCAGCAGTGAGTCCCGGGTCGTAGACTATGGCTACACCTTC	TRBV2	TRBJ1-2	15	NA	NA
CASSSDSFQPQHF	TGTGCCAGCAGCTCTGACAGTTTCCAGCCCCAGCATTTT	TRBV7-2	TRBJ1-5	13	NA	NA
CSVKDRGPEKLFF	TGCAGCGTTAAGGACAGGGGGCCTGAAAAACTGTTTTTT	TRBV29-1	TRBJ1-4	13	NA	TRBD1
CASSILAGGQETQYF	TGTGCCAGTAGTATCCTCGCGGGGGGGCAAGAGACCCAGTACTTC	TRBV19	TRBJ2-5	15	NA	TRBD2
CASSRRQVLGGNTIYF	TGTGCCAGTAGTAGGAGACAGGTTCTGGGCGGAAACACCATATATTTT	TRBV19	TRBJ1-3	16	NA	NA
CASIRVANSNQPQHF	TGTGCCAGCATCAGGGTGGCGAATAGCAATCAGCCCCAGCATTTT	TRBV19	TRBJ1-5	15	few	NA
CASSQNRDREGKLFF	TGCGCCAGCAGCCAAAACCGGGACAGGGAAGGAAAACTGTTTTTT	TRBV4-1	TRBJ1-4	15	NA	TRBD1
CASSSIAGNTGELFF	TGTGCCAGTAGTTCCATAGCGGGGAACACCGGGGAGCTGTTTTTT	TRBV19	TRBJ2-2	15	NA	TRBD2
CASLSGGFTDTQYF	TGTGCCTCCTTAAGCGGGGGCTTCACAGATACGCAGTATTTT	TRBV2	TRBJ2-3	14	NA	TRBD2
CASSEGTVINQPQHF	TGCGCCAGCAGCGAAGGGACTGTCATCAATCAGCCCCAGCATTTT	TRBV5-1	TRBJ1-5	15	NA	NA
CASSTGVISNQPQHF	TGTGCCAGTAGTACAGGGGTCATTAGCAATCAGCCCCAGCATTTT	TRBV19	TRBJ1-5	15	NA	NA
CASSIAGAGADTQYF	TGTGCCAGTAGTATTGCAGGGGCTGGGGCAGATACGCAGTATTTT	TRBV19	TRBJ2-3	15	NA	NA
CAWISGGDLSGNTIYF	TGTGCCTGGATTAGCGGGGGGGACCTCTCTGGAAACACCATATATTTT	TRBV30	TRBJ1-3	16	NA	NA
CASSSSTRSEQYF	TGTGCCAGCAGCTCCTCGACTCGGAGCGAGCAGTACTTC	TRBV7-2	TRBJ2-7	13	NA	NA